A selection of T cell receptor beta chains follows, all from one sample in a study of shared clonotypes between healthy human individuals. The assay was immunoSEQ multiplex PCR, and TCRdb's table has in-frame clones only and misses some. The sample gives some 2.1 million clones, around 93% of which show up once; around 1.7% is in the top ten. The sample consisted of naive CD8+ T cells from PBMCs. The receptors come from a man younger than 35 in good health. Some clones in this sample may be carry-over from other donors' samples. CDR3s include the opening cysteine and the closing phenylalanine or tryptophan. Each record gives: J gene, V gene, D gene, CDR3 DNA, CDR3 protein. The D gene is left open where the match is weak.

j_gene: TRBJ2-1
v_gene: TRBV9
d_gene: TRBD2
CDR3nt: TGTGCCAGCAGCGGCGGGACTAGCGGGAGCCCGGGGGAGCAGTTCTTC
CDR3aa: CASSGGTSGSPGEQFF

j_gene: TRBJ2-2
v_gene: TRBV4-3
d_gene: -
CDR3nt: TGCGCCAGCAGCCAAGATGCTGACAGATCGGACACCGGGGAGCTGTTTTTT
CDR3aa: CASSQDADRSDTGELFF

j_gene: TRBJ2-7
v_gene: TRBV9
d_gene: TRBD2
CDR3nt: TGTGCCAGCAGCCCGACCGGGAGGGGATACGAGCAGTACTTC
CDR3aa: CASSPTGRGYEQYF

j_gene: TRBJ2-5
v_gene: TRBV11-2
d_gene: -
CDR3nt: TGTGCCAGCAGCTTAGTAACGGGCCAGGACCAAGAGACCCAGTACTTC
CDR3aa: CASSLVTGQDQETQYF

j_gene: TRBJ1-1
v_gene: TRBV11-2
d_gene: -
CDR3nt: TGTGCCAGCAGCTTAGACGTGGGGGTAGACACTGAAGCTTTCTTT
CDR3aa: CASSLDVGVDTEAFF

j_gene: TRBJ2-1
v_gene: TRBV9
d_gene: -
CDR3nt: TGTGCCAGCAGCGTATATCGCTCCTCGGACAATGAGCAGTTCTTC
CDR3aa: CASSVYRSSDNEQFF

j_gene: TRBJ1-5
v_gene: TRBV28
d_gene: -
CDR3nt: TGTGCCAGCAGTTTGGAGGGTTTAGTCTTTGAGCCCCAGCATTTT
CDR3aa: CASSLEGLVFEPQHF

j_gene: TRBJ1-5
v_gene: TRBV7-9
d_gene: -
CDR3nt: TGTGCCAGCAGCCCCAGCCCCTCGACAGTTAGCAATCAGCCCCAGCATTTT
CDR3aa: CASSPSPSTVSNQPQHF

j_gene: TRBJ1-1
v_gene: TRBV10-3
d_gene: TRBD1
CDR3nt: TGTGCCATCAGCGGGGGGACAGGGGATTCAGGAGCTTTCTTT
CDR3aa: CAISGGTGDSGAFF

j_gene: TRBJ2-7
v_gene: TRBV9
d_gene: -
CDR3nt: TGTGCCAGCAGCGCACACGCCGGGACTGGTATCAACGAGCAGTACTTC
CDR3aa: CASSAHAGTGINEQYF

j_gene: TRBJ2-7
v_gene: TRBV19
d_gene: -
CDR3nt: TGTGCCAGTAGTATATCACAGGGAACGACCTACGAGCAGTACTTC
CDR3aa: CASSISQGTTYEQYF

j_gene: TRBJ2-7
v_gene: TRBV7-9
d_gene: -
CDR3nt: TGTGCCAGCAGCCCGGCTGGGGGTAAATCGGGCGAGCAGTACTTC
CDR3aa: CASSPAGGKSGEQYF

j_gene: TRBJ2-3
v_gene: TRBV19
d_gene: TRBD2
CDR3nt: TGTGCCAGTAGTATAGGGGCGGGAGACACAGATACGCAGTATTTT
CDR3aa: CASSIGAGDTDTQYF

j_gene: TRBJ2-1
v_gene: TRBV9
d_gene: TRBD1
CDR3nt: TGTGCCAGCAGCCCCCCGGACAGGGCAGTGCATGAGCAGTTCTTC
CDR3aa: CASSPPDRAVHEQFF

j_gene: TRBJ2-3
v_gene: TRBV28
d_gene: -
CDR3nt: TGTGCCAGCAGTTTTATCCCACAGGGTTCCCACACAGATACGCAGTATTTT
CDR3aa: CASSFIPQGSHTDTQYF

j_gene: TRBJ1-5
v_gene: TRBV2
d_gene: -
CDR3nt: TGTGCCAGCAGTGAATTTCGCCCCGTCAGCGGGGCGAGGGATCAGCCCCAGCATTTT
CDR3aa: CASSEFRPVSGARDQPQHF

j_gene: TRBJ1-2
v_gene: TRBV7-2
d_gene: TRBD1
CDR3nt: TGTGCCAGCAGCTCCAGGACAGGGGCCGATTCTCTATATGGCTACACCTTC
CDR3aa: CASSSRTGADSLYGYTF